A single T cell receptor beta chain is shown here with its context. Its antigen remains unknown. CDR1 is SEHNR, CDR2 FQNEAQ, per germline (reference sequence). V was shortened by 4 bases and J by 4 bases, with 13 bases between the two germline ends. This CDR3 has 14 residues. This sample was included in a study of CD8+ T cells in alopecia areata. Across the whole study: Treated individuals took tofacitinib by mouth, 5 to 10 mg twice daily. Whole-study findings and limits: On tofacitinib, scalp and blood still held many of the expanded lesional clones. Normal scalp had lower clonality than lesional scalp, with alopecia totalis/universalis lesions showing this most strongly.

TCR sequencing used cDNA made by reverse transcription of extracted RNA. Measured with immunoSEQ multiplex PCR; TCRdb has only the in-frame clones, and not every one. In the table there are about 130,000 clones, less than 70% of which are singletons. The treatment was: oral pan-JAK inhibitor, 5-10 mg twice daily. Sampling of alopecia areata patients yielded lesional scalp punch biopsies as well as peripheral blood. The specimen comprised CD8+ T cells sorted from blood, sampled at week 4, from a patient treated with tofacitinib. The gene calls are TRBV7-9 and TRBJ1-1; no reliable D call. The source is a human donor with alopecia areata. Here the CDR3 reads CASSSYQRGTEAFF. For the CDR3, the DNA is TGTGCCAGCAGCTCCTATCAGCGAGGCACTGAAGCTTTCTTT.